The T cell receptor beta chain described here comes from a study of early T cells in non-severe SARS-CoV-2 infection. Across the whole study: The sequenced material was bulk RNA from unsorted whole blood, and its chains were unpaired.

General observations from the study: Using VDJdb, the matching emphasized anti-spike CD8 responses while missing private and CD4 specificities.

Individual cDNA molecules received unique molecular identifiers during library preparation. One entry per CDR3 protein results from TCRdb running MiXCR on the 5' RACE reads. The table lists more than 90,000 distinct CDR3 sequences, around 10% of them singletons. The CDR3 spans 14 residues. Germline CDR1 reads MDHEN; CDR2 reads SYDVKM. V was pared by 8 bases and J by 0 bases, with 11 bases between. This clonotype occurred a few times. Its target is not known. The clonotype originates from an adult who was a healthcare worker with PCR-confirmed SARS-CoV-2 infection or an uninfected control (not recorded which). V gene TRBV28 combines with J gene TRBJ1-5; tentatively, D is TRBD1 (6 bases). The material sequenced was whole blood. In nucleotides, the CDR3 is TGTGCCAGCCGCGGACAGACTAGCAATCAGCCCCAGCATTTT. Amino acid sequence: CASRGQTSNQPQHF.